A single sample gave rise to the 32 T cell receptor beta chains below, sequenced in a study of shared clonotypes between healthy human individuals. Produced via immunoSEQ multiplex PCR; TCRdb's table is partial and in-frame only. The repertoire consists of approximately 470,000 clones, with approximately 84% occurring once and the leading ten covering roughly 13%. Input material: PBMCs. The receptors come from a woman between 35 and 50 years old in good health. Some clones in this sample may be carry-over from other donors' samples.

This clone was picked up a small number of times. The V gene is TRBV6-5, the J gene TRBJ2-1; D is unclear. Looked up from germline, CDR1 is MNHEY and CDR2 is SVGAGI. The CDR3 sequence is 14 residues long. V was shortened by 0 bases and J by 4 bases, with 7 bases between the two germline ends. CDR3 bases: TGTGCCAGCAGTTACTCGATATCATACAATGAGCAGTTCTTC. Amino acid sequence: CASSYSISYNEQFF.

This clone was detected once. V is TRBV4-2 and J is TRBJ1-3, with 7 positions matching TRBD1. There are 17 residues in the CDR3. Per the germline V gene, CDR1 is LGHNA and CDR2 is YNFKEQ. V lost 0 bases to trimming and J lost 2 bases; unmatched junction nucleotides: 7. CDR3 bases: TGTGCCAGCAGCCAAGATAGTAACAGGGGCCCTGGAAACACCATATATTTT. Its protein is CASSQDSNRGPGNTIYF.

The chain combines TRBV29-1 with TRBJ2-3; D gene uncertain. Germline CDR1 is SQVTM and CDR2 is ANQGSEA. Trimming left V 3 bases short and J 5 bases short, with 6 bases between. The CDR3 covers 11 residues. The CDR3 spells CSVEYGDTQYF. The CDR3 DNA is TGCAGCGTTGAGTACGGAGATACGCAGTATTTT.

The chain joins TRBV19 to TRBJ1-3; D is undetermined. Germline V gives CDR1 LNHDA, CDR2 SQIVND (reference sequence). The CDR3 is 13 residues long. Trimming took off 5 bases at V and 2 bases at J, with 7 bases between the two ends. CDR3 DNA: TGTGCCAGTAGTCTATCCGCTGGAAACACCATATATTTT. Translated: CASSLSAGNTIYF.

This chain links TRBV9 with TRBJ2-1; D is uncertain. Trimming took off 0 bases at V and 16 bases at J, with 17 bases between the two ends. This CDR3 is 13 amino acids long. Germline V CDR1 and CDR2: SGDLS, YYNGEE. Here the CDR3 DNA reads TGTGCCAGCAGCGTAGACGGCGGACGGCTAGTTTTCTTC. Residues: CASSVDGGRLVFF.

This sequence joins TRBV7-8 and TRBJ1-1, with TRBD1 as a possible D gene (6 bases). Trimming cost V 6 bases and J 4 bases, with 12 bases left between them. The CDR3 runs 13 residues. Germline CDR1 is SGHVS and CDR2 is FQNEAQ. CDR3 sequence (DNA): TGTGCCAGCAGGGCACAGGGAGGCACTGAAGCTTTCTTT. Its translation is CASRAQGGTEAFF.

This chain links TRBV7-3 with TRBJ2-1, with D possibly TRBD2 on 6 matching bases. The CDR3 consists of 12 residues. Trimming shortened V by 3 bases and J by 10 bases, and 10 bases separated the two germline ends. Germline V gives CDR1 SGHTA, CDR2 FQGTGA. The DNA of the CDR3 is TGTGCCAGCAGCTTCTTGGGGGGAGAGCAGTTCTTC. Translated, it gives CASSFLGGEQFF.

This chain connects TRBV11-3 to TRBJ2-7, with D perhaps TRBD2 (7 bases). The CDR3 consists of 14 residues. Between the trimmed V and J ends, which lost 5 bases and 6 bases, there was a span of 17 bases. CDR1 and CDR2 (germline): SGHNT, YENEEA. CDR3 DNA: TGTGCCAGCAGCCGGGTTGGGGGGGCCGGCGAGCAGTACTTC. Protein product: CASSRVGGAGEQYF.

This chain uses TRBV7-2 with TRBJ2-5; D unclear. V lost 1 base and J 1 base, leaving 13 bases between the germline ends. The CDR3 sequence is 16 residues long. CDR1 and CDR2 (germline): SGHTA, FQGNSA. CDR3: CASSLGGSRRQETQYF. As DNA, the CDR3 is TGTGCCAGCAGCTTAGGCGGAAGCAGGCGCCAAGAGACCCAGTACTTC.

For this clone: A read error is likely here: a far larger clone is one base away. V and J are TRBV11-2 and TRBJ2-2; D might be TRBD2 (6 bases). The CDR3 extends over 14 amino acids. The V gene's germline CDR1 is SGHAT and CDR2 FQNNGV. Trimming left V 0 bases short and J 6 bases short, with 8 bases between. CDR3 sequence reads: CASSLEWGAGELFF. As DNA, the CDR3 is TGTGCCAGCAGCTTAGAGTGGGGGGCCGGGGAGCTGTTTTTT.

J is TRBJ1-1 and V is TRBV2; no firm D call. V was cut by 6 bases and J by 3 bases, with 5 bases left in between. Germline assignment: CDR1 SNHLY and CDR2 FYNNEI. The CDR3 has 11 amino acids. CDR3 nucleotides: TGTGCCAGCAGCCGGGACACTGAAGCTTTCTTT. Its protein is CASSRDTEAFF.

Points on this clone: It differs at one base from a far larger clone, so likely a read error. The same CDR3 is also encoded by other DNA sequences in this sample. This chain connects TRBV5-4 to TRBJ2-3, with 13 bases fitting TRBD2. V lost 4 bases to trimming and J lost 5 bases; unmatched junction nucleotides: 7. Germline CDR1 reads SGHNT; CDR2 reads YYREEE (reference sequence). The CDR3 is 16 residues long. CDR3 DNA sequence: TGTGCCAGCAGCATCGGACTAGCGGGAGTGCAAGATACGCAGTATTTT. It codes for CASSIGLAGVQDTQYF.

For this clone: This sample also contains other DNA sequences that code for the same CDR3. V and J are TRBV5-1 and TRBJ2-7; perhaps TRBD1 as D (6 bases). Germline CDR1 SGHRS, CDR2 YFSETQ. The CDR3 covers 14 residues. The V end was cut by 0 bases, the J end by 3 bases, with 10 bases between. CDR3 DNA: TGCGCCAGCAGCTTGGGTCAGGGGCGCTACGAGCAGTACTTC. It codes for CASSLGQGRYEQYF.

This chain connects TRBV27 to TRBJ2-1; D gene unclear. Trimming cost V 5 bases and J 6 bases, with 14 bases left between them. Germline lookup yields CDR1 MNHEY and CDR2 SMNVEV (reference sequence). This CDR3 is 14 amino acids long. CDR3 sequence reads: CASSLMAGSNEQFF. As DNA, the CDR3 is TGTGCCAGCAGTCTGATGGCTGGGTCCAATGAGCAGTTCTTC.

J is TRBJ2-7 and V is TRBV19; 9 bases fit TRBD2. CDR1 and CDR2 (germline): LNHDA, SQIVND (reference sequence). This CDR3 has 15 amino acids. With V trimmed by 3 bases and J by 5 bases, 8 bases remained unmatched. CDR3 loop: CASSMLAGASNEQYF. The CDR3 DNA is TGTGCCAGTAGTATGTTAGCGGGAGCTAGCAACGAGCAGTACTTC. Full variable domain (outside the CDR3, taken from reference TRBV19 and TRBJ2-7): DGGITQSPKYLFRKEGQNVTLSCEQNLNHDAMYWYRQDPGQGLRLIYYSQIVNDFQKGDIAEGYSVSREKKESFPLTVTSAQKNPTAFYLCASSMLAGASNEQYFGPGTRLTVT.

The chain couples TRBV28 to TRBJ2-7, with a tentative D call TRBD1 (6 bases). The germline V gene has CDR1 MDHEN and CDR2 SYDVKM. The CDR3 runs 15 residues. V shed 5 bases and J shed 6 bases, with 20 bases lying between them. The CDR3 sequence: CASSPPVGDRREQYF. CDR3 coding DNA: TGTGCCAGCAGTCCCCCTGTGGGAGACAGGCGCGAGCAGTACTTC.

There are a few counts of this clone. One base separates it from a far larger clone, so it is likely a read error. Other DNA sequences in the sample encode the same CDR3. The CDR3 coding sequence is TGCGCCAGCAGCCAAGGCCTCGTTGCCAAAAACATTCAGTACTTC. This codes for CASSQGLVAKNIQYF. This rearrangement joins TRBV4-1 to TRBJ2-4; D uncertain. This CDR3 comprises 15 residues. V was clipped by 1 base and J by 1 base, with 8 bases between them. Germline CDR1 and CDR2: MGHRA and YSYEKL.

Details on this clone: This probably arose from a read error, given a far larger clone one base away. This chain uses TRBV28 with TRBJ1-1; a weak D match, TRBD1 (6 bases). The CDR3 spans 14 residues. Germline CDR1 and CDR2: MDHEN and SYDVKM. In nucleotides, the CDR3 is TGTGCCAGCAGCCGCGGGGGGCTGAACACTAAAGCTTTCTTT. Residues: CASSRGGLNTKAFF.

V and J are TRBV30 and TRBJ1-5; D gene unclear. Germline V lookup: CDR1 GTSNPN, CDR2 SVGIG (reference sequence). The CDR3 spans 13 residues. V was trimmed by 2 bases and J by 3 bases, leaving 8 bases between them. CDR3: CAWSWRDNQPQHF. The CDR3 nucleotides read TGTGCCTGGAGTTGGAGGGACAATCAGCCCCAGCATTTT.

This chain uses TRBV6-4 with TRBJ2-1; possible D gene TRBD1, 6 bases. The CDR3 runs 14 residues. CDR1 and CDR2 (germline): MRHNA, SNTAGT. Deletions cut 4 bases from V and 4 bases from J, with 11 bases between. CDR3 in amino acids: CASSAGDVYNEQFF. The CDR3, as DNA: TGTGCCAGCAGTGCAGGGGATGTTTACAATGAGCAGTTCTTC.

This clone was picked up a small number of times. The rearrangement links TRBV2 to TRBJ1-5; D is perhaps TRBD1 (6 bases). The CDR3 has 14 residues. Germline CDR1 reads SNHLY; CDR2 reads FYNNEI. V gave up 8 bases and J gave up 6 bases, with 17 bases separating them. CDR3 residues: CASGGRGRFQPQHF. Written as DNA, the CDR3 is TGTGCCAGCGGGGGGAGGGGGAGGTTTCAGCCCCAGCATTTT.

This clone came up a few times. The chain uses TRBV28 and TRBJ2-1; 12 bases align to TRBD1. The CDR3 covers 16 residues. V was pared by 5 bases and J by 5 bases, with 7 bases of the junction left unmatched. The germline V gene has CDR1 MDHEN and CDR2 SYDVKM. The CDR3 nucleotides read TGTGCCAGCAGTGGTCGGGACAGGGGGCTAAACAATGAGCAGTTCTTC. Its translation is CASSGRDRGLNNEQFF.

Details on this clone: This likely came from a read error, as a far larger clone is one base away. This chain uses TRBV15 with TRBJ1-4; D not resolved. The V and J ends lost 6 bases and 8 bases respectively, with 16 bases between them. The CDR3 is 14 amino acids. CDR1 LNHNV and CDR2 YYDKDF come from the germline V gene (reference sequence). CDR3 coding DNA: TGTGCCACCAGTTCAATTGTCACCTACGAAAAACTGTTTTTT. This translates into CATSSIVTYEKLFF.

As for this clone: A read error is likely here: a far larger clone is one base away. The gene calls are TRBV4-1 and TRBJ1-1; perhaps TRBD1 as D (6 bases). The CDR3 sequence is 17 residues long. Germline loops: CDR1 MGHRA, CDR2 YSYEKL. CDR3 coding DNA: TGCGCCAGCAGCCAAGTAGGGGCCCGGGGGCAGGACACTGAATCTTTCTTT. Its protein is CASSQVGARGQDTESFF.

V and J are TRBV28 and TRBJ1-2; 11 positions match TRBD1. Trimming cost V 7 bases and J 8 bases; bases outside gene matches: 12. The V gene's germline CDR1 is MDHEN and CDR2 SYDVKM. The CDR3 has 15 amino acids. Here the CDR3 reads CASTTPRTGGLGYTF. As DNA, the CDR3 is TGTGCCAGCACCACCCCCAGGACAGGGGGCTTGGGCTACACCTTC.

Of note for this clone: It differs at one base from a far larger clone, so likely a read error. The rearrangement links TRBV21-1 to TRBJ2-5; TRBD2 reflects the table's D call only, with no check against the DNA. TRBV21-1 is tagged as a pseudogene. CDR3 length equals 12 residues. This CDR3 reads CASKADQETQYF. The CDR3, as DNA: TGTGCCAGCAAAGCGGACCAAGAGACCCAGTACTTC.

About this clone: This likely came from a read error, as a far larger clone is one base away. The V and J genes are TRBV5-5 and TRBJ2-5; D could derive from TRBD1 or TRBD2 (5 bases each). The CDR3 is 14 residues long. The V gene's germline CDR1 is SGHKS and CDR2 YYEKEE (reference sequence). CDR3 sequence: CASSLGRDQEAQYF. The CDR3 DNA sequence: TGTGCCAGCAGCTTGGGACGGGACCAAGAGGCCCAGTACTTC.

The genes are TRBV29-1 and TRBJ2-7; tentatively, D is TRBD1 (6 bases). V was trimmed by 6 bases and J by 8 bases, leaving 17 bases between them. The germline V gene has CDR1 SQVTM and CDR2 ANQGSEA. The CDR3 spans 12 residues. CDR3 DNA: TGCAGCGTCGCACAGGGACCTACGAAGCAGTACTTC. It yields the protein CSVAQGPTKQYF.

The chain carries TRBV4-1 and TRBJ1-1; D is perhaps TRBD1 (6 bases). The CDR3 has 16 amino acids. Germline lookup yields CDR1 MGHRA and CDR2 YSYEKL. V was trimmed by 4 bases and J by 0 bases, leaving 15 bases between them. The CDR3 DNA reads TGCGCCAGCAGCCGTACCGGGACAAGGGTGAACACTGAAGCTTTCTTT. This sequence encodes CASSRTGTRVNTEAFF.

The rearrangement links TRBV5-6 to TRBJ2-7, with D perhaps matching TRBD1 or TRBD2 (5 bases each). The CDR3 length is 14 residues. Germline-derived CDR1 and CDR2 are SGHDT and YYEEEE. V lost 4 bases, J lost 5 bases, and 16 bases lay in between. CDR3: CASSNLIRDHEQYF. DNA of the CDR3: TGTGCCAGCAGCAACCTTATACGGGACCACGAGCAGTACTTC.

This clone has a single count. A far larger clone is only one base removed, so a read error is likely. The chain has TRBV29-1 and TRBJ1-2; D is uncertain. Germline V lookup: CDR1 SQVTM, CDR2 ANQGSEA. Trimming stripped 8 bases from V and 6 bases from J, with 16 bases between. The CDR3 sequence is 12 residues long. This CDR3 reads CSPEMVPHGYTF. In nucleotides, the CDR3 is TGCAGCCCCGAAATGGTCCCCCATGGCTACACCTTC.

J is TRBJ2-5 and V is TRBV5-1; D is undetermined. Between the trimmed V and J ends, which lost 4 bases and 4 bases, there was a span of 11 bases. Germline V gene data show CDR1 as SGHRS and CDR2 as YFSETQ. The CDR3 is 13 residues long. The CDR3 nucleotides read TGCGCCAGCAGCGGAAGAGGAGCAGAGACCCAGTACTTC. Translation: CASSGRGAETQYF.